A selection of T cell receptor beta chains follows, all from one sample in a study of Graves' ophthalmopathy and Graves' hyperthyroidism. TCRdb reprocessed the multiplex PCR reads with MiXCR, giving one entry per CDR3 protein. The sample contains around 600,000 distinct CDR3 sequences, about two fifths of which appear only once. The source material was peripheral blood. All receptors come from an adult man with Graves' ophthalmopathy. The CDR3 runs from the conserved cysteine through the conserved F or W. The D gene is left open where the match is weak. Size values are once, few and many counts, or a class for expanded clones, and some rows have none.

size,V,J,D,length,DNA,CDR3
many,TRBV25-1,TRBJ2-5,-,17,TGTGCCAGGACAGGGAGCTCTGCTAGCGGGCCACAAGAGACCCAGTACTTC,CARTGSSASGPQETQYF
-,TRBV9,TRBJ2-5,TRBD2,17,TGTGCCAGCAGCAAATCAGCGGGAGGGCGGGTACAAGAGACCCAGTACTTC,CASSKSAGGRVQETQYF
few,TRBV9,TRBJ2-2,-,14,TGTGCCAGCAGCGCCCGGGGGCGAAACGGGGAGCTGTTTTTT,CASSARGRNGELFF
many,TRBV29-1,TRBJ1-3,-,15,TGCAGCGTTGAAGTACAGGGCAACTCTGGAAACACCATATATTTT,CSVEVQGNSGNTIYF
few,TRBV6-5,TRBJ1-1,TRBD1,14,TGTGCCACCCGATCCGGGACAGGGGGCCCTGAAGCTTTCTTT,CATRSGTGGPEAFF
-,TRBV7-9,TRBJ2-2,-,15,TGTGCCAGCAGCCCTCGGTGGGGGCACACCGGGGAGCTGTTTTTT,CASSPRWGHTGELFF
-,TRBV7-2,TRBJ2-7,TRBD2,15,TGTGCCAGCAGCCACCCAGGCGGGAGAAATGGCGAGCAGTACTTC,CASSHPGGRNGEQYF
-,TRBV12-3/TRBV12-4,TRBJ1-4,TRBD1,15,TGTGCCAGCAGTTTAGGCCAGGGGGCTAATGAAAAACTGTTTTTT,CASSLGQGANEKLFF
many,TRBV10-3,TRBJ1-1,TRBD1,14,TGTGCCATCAGTGAGGACAGGGTGGGCACTGAAGCTTTCTTT,CAISEDRVGTEAFF
many,TRBV9,TRBJ2-5,-,13,TGTGCCAGCAGCGACGGGTCCCAAGAGACCCAGTACTTC,CASSDGSQETQYF
many,TRBV12-3/TRBV12-4,TRBJ2-5,TRBD1,15,TGTGCCAGCAGTTTTGACAGGGTATTGGGAGAGACCCAGTACTTC,CASSFDRVLGETQYF
many,TRBV20-1,TRBJ2-7,TRBD2,13,TGCAGTGCTAGTATTAGCGGGGCTTGGGAGCAGTACTTC,CSASISGAWEQYF
-,TRBV19,TRBJ1-6,-,15,TGTGCCAGTAGTATACCTGGCCTTTCGGATTCACCCCTCCACTTT,CASSIPGLSDSPLHF
-,TRBV2,TRBJ1-5,-,15,TGTGCCAGCAGTGGACAAGGCAGGGGCCAAGAGACCCAGCATTTT,CASSGQGRGQETQHF
-,TRBV7-9,TRBJ2-3,-,12,TGTGCCAGCACGTGGGGGACAGATACGCAGTATTTT,CASTWGTDTQYF
many,TRBV6-6,TRBJ1-2,TRBD1,13,TGTGCCAGCAGTGAAGACCGGGACAGTTCGAGTGCCTTC,CASSEDRDSSSAF